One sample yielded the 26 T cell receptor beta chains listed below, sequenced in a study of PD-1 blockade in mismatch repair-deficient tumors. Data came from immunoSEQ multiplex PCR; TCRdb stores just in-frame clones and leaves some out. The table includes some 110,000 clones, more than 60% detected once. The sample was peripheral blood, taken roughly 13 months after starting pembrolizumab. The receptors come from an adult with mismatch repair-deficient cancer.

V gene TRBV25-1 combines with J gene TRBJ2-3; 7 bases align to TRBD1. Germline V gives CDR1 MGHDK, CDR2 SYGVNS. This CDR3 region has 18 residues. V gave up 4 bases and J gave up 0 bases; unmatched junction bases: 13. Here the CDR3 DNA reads TGTGCCAGCAGTGGGCCCTTTGGGCACAGGGGTAGCACAGATACGCAGTATTTT. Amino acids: CASSGPFGHRGSTDTQYF.

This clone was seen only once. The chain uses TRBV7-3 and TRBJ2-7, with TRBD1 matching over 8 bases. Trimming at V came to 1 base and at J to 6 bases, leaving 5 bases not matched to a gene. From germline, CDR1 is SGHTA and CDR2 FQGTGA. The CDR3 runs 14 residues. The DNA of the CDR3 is TGTGCCAGCAGCTTAAGTCCAGGGGGCGCCGAGCAGTACTTC. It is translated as CASSLSPGGAEQYF.

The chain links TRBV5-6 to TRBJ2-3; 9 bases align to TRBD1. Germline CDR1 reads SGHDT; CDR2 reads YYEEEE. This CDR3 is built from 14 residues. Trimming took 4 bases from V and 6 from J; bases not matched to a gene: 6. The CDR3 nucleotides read TGTGCCAGCAGCCTGGGGACAGGGTGGGATACGCAGTATTTT. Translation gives CASSLGTGWDTQYF.

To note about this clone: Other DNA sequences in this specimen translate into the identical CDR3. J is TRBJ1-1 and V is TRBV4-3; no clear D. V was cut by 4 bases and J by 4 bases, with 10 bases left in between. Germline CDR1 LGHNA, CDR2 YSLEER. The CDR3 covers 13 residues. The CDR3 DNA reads TGCGCCAGCAGCCGAGAGGGAAGCACTGAAGCTTTCTTT. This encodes CASSREGSTEAFF.

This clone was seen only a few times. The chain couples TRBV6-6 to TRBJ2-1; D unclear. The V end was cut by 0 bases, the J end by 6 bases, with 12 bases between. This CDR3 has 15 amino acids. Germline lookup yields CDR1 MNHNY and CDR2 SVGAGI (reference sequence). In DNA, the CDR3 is TGTGCCAGCAGTTACTCTCGGGCGTTATCCAATGAGCAGTTCTTC. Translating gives CASSYSRALSNEQFF.

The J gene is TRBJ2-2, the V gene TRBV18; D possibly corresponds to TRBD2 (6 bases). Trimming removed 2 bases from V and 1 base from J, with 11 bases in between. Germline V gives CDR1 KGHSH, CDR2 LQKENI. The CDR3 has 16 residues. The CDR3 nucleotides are TGTGCCAGCTCACCATGGGACTCGAAGAACACCGGGGAGCTGTTTTTT. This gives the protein CASSPWDSKNTGELFF.

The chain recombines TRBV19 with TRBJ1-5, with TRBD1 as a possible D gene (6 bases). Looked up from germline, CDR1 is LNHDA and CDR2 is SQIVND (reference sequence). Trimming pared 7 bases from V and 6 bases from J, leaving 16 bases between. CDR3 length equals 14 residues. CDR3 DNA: TGTGCCAGTAAGGGTCAGGGAGGGGGTCAGCCCCAGCATTTT. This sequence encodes CASKGQGGGQPQHF.

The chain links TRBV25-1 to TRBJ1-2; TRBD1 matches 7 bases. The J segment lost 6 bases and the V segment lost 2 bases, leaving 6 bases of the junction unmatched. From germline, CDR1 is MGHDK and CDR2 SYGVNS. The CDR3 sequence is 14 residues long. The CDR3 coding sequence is TGTGCCAGCAGTGAAAGAGGACAGGCAAATGGCTACACCTTC. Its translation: CASSERGQANGYTF.

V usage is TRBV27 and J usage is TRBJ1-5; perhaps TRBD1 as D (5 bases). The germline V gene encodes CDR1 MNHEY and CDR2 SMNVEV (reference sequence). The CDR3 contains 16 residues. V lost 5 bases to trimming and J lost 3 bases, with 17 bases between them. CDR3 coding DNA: TGTGCCAGCAGTGGCGAGGGGTCCCGGACCAATCAGCCCCAGCATTTT. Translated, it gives CASSGEGSRTNQPQHF.

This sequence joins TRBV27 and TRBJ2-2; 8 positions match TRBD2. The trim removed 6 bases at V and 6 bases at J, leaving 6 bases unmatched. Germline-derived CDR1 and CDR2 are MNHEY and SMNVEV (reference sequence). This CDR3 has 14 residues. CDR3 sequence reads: CASRIAGRSGELFF. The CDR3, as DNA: TGTGCCAGCAGGATAGCGGGAAGGTCCGGGGAGCTGTTTTTT.

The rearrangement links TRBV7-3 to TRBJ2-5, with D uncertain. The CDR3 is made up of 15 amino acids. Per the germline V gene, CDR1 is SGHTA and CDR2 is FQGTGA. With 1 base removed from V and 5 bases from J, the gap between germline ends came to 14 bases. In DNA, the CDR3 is TGTGCCAGCAGCTTAAACTCGGGTGGGCGGGAGACCCAGTACTTC. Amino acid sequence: CASSLNSGGRETQYF. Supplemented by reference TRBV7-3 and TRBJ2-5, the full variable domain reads GAGVSQTPSNKVTEKGKYVELRCDPISGHTALYWYRQSLGQGPEFLIYFQGTGAADDSGLPNDRFFAVRPEGSVSTLKIQRTERGDSAVYLCASSLNSGGRETQYFGPGTRLLVL.

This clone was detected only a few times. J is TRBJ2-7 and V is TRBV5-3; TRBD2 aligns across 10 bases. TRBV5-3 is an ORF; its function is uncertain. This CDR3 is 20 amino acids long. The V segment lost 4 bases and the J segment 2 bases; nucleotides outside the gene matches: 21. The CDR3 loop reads CARSQPLAGEGSIPPYEQYF. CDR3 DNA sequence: TGTGCCAGAAGCCAACCCCTAGCGGGAGAAGGGTCCATTCCTCCCTACGAGCAGTACTTC.

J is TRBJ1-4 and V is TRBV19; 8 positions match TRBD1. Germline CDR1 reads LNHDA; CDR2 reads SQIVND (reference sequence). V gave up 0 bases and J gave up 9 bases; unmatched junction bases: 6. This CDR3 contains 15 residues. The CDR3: CASSIDQGADKKLFF. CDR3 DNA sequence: TGTGCCAGTAGTATAGATCAGGGGGCAGATAAAAAACTGTTTTTT.

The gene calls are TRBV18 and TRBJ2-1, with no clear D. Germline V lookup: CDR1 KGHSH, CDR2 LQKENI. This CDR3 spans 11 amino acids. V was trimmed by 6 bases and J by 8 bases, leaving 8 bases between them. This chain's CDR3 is CASSLGYEQFF. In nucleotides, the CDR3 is TGTGCCAGCTCCCTCGGGTATGAGCAGTTCTTC.

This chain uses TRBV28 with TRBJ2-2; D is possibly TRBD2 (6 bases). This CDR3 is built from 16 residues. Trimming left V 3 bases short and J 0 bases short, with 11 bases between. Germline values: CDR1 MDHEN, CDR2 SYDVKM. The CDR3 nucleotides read TGTGCCAGCAGTTTCCGGACTACAGCGAACACCGGGGAGCTGTTTTTT. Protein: CASSFRTTANTGELFF.

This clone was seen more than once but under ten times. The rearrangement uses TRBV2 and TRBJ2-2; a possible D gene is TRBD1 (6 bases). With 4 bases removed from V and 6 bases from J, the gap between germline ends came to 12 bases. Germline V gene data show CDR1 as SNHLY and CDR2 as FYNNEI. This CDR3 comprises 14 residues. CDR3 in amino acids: CASSARGPPGELFF. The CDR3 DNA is TGTGCCAGCAGTGCCAGGGGTCCCCCCGGGGAGCTGTTTTTT.

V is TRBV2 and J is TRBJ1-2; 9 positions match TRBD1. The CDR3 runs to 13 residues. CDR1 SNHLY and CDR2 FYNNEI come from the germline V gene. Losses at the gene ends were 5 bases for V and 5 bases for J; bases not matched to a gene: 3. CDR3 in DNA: TGTGCCAGCAGTCCTGGACAGGGGTATGGCTACACCTTC. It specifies CASSPGQGYGYTF.

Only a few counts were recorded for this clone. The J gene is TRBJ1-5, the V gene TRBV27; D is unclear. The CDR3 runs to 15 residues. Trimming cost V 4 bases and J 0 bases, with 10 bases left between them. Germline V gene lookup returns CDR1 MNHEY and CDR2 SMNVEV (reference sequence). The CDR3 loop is CASSYVPYSNQPQHF. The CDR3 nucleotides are TGTGCCAGCAGTTACGTTCCGTATAGCAATCAGCCCCAGCATTTT.

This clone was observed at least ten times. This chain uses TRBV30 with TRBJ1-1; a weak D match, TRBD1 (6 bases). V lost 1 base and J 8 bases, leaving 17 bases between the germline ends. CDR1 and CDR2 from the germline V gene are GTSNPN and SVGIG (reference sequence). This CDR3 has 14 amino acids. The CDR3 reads CAWSGGTQGAEAFF. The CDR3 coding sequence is TGTGCCTGGAGTGGGGGGACACAAGGGGCCGAAGCTTTCTTT. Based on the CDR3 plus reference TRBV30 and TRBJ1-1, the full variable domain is SQTIHQWPATLVQPVGSPLSLECTVEGTSNPNLYWYRQAAGRGLQLLFYSVGIGQISSEVPQNLSASRPQDRQFILSSKKLLLSDSGFYLCAWSGGTQGAEAFFGQGTRLTVV.

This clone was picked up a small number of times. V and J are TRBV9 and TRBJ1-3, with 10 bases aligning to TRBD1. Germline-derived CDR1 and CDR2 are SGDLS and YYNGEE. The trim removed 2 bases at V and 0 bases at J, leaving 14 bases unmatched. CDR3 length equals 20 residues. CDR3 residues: CASSVSGQGIGRDSGNTIYF. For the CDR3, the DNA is TGTGCCAGCAGCGTTTCGGGACAGGGGATCGGGCGAGACTCTGGAAACACCATATATTTT.

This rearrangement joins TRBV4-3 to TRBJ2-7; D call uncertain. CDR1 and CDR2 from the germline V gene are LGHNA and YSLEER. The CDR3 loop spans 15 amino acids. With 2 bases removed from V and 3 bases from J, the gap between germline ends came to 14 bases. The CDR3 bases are TGCGCCAGCAGCCAAAGTGGCCAGAGCGACTACGAGCAGTACTTC. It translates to CASSQSGQSDYEQYF.

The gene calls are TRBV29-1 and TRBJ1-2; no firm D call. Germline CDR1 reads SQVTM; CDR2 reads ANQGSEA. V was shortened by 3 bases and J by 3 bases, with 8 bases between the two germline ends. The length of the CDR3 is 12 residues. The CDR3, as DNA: TGCAGCGTTGACAGGTTCTACTATGGCTACACCTTC. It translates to CSVDRFYYGYTF.

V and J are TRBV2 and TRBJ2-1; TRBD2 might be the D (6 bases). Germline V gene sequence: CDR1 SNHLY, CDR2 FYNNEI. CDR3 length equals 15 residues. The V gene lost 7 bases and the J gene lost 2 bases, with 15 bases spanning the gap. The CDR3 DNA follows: TGTGCCAGCATTATCGGTAGCGGAACCTACAATGAGCAGTTCTTC. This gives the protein CASIIGSGTYNEQFF.

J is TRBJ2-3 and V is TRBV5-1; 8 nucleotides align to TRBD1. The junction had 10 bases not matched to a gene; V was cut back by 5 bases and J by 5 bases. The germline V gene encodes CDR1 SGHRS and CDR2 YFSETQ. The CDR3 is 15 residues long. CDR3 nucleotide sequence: TGCGCCAGCAGATCTCAGCAGGGGGCCCTAGATACGCAGTATTTT. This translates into CASRSQQGALDTQYF.

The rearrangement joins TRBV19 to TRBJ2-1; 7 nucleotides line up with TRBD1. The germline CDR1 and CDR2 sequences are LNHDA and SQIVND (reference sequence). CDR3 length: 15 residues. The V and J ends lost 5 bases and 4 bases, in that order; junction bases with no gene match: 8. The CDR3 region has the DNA TGTGCCAGTAGTCTCCGACAGGGTTCTTACAATGAGCAGTTCTTC. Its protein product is CASSLRQGSYNEQFF.

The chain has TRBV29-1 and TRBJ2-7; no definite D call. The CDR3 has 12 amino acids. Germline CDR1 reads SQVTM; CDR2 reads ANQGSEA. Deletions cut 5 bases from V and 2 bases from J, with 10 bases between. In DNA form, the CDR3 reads TGCAGCGTTACCGGACGTACCTACGAGCAGTACTTC. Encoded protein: CSVTGRTYEQYF.